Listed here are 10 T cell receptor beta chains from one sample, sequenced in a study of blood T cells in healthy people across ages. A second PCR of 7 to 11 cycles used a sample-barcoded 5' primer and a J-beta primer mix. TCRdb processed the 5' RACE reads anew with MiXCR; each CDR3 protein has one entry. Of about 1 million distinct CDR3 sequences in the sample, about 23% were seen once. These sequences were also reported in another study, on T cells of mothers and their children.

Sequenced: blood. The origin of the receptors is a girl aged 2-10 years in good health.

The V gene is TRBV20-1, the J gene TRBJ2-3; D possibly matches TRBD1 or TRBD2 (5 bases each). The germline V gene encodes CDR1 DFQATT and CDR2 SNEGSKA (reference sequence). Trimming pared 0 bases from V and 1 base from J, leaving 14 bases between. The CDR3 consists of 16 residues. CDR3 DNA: TGCAGTGCTAGAGATGAGGGAAGGGGACGCACAGATACGCAGTATTTT. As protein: CSARDEGRGRTDTQYF.

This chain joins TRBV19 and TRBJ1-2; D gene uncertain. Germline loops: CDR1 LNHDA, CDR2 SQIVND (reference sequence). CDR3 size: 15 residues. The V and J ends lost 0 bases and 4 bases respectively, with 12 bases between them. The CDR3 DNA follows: TGTGCCAGTAGTATAGAAGGCAGGTCGACCTATGGCTACACCTTC. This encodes CASSIEGRSTYGYTF.

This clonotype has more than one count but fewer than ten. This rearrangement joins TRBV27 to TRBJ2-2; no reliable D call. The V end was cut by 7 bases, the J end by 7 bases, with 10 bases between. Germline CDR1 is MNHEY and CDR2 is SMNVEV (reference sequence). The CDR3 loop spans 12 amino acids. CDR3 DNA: TGTGCCAGCACCAATACTGTCGGGGAGCTGTTTTTT. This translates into CASTNTVGELFF.

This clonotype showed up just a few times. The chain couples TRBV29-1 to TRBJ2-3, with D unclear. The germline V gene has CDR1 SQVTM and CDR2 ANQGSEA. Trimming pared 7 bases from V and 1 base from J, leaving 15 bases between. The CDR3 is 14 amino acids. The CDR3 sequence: CSAEPTTRTDTQYF. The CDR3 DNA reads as TGCAGCGCTGAGCCCACCACCCGCACAGATACGCAGTATTTT.

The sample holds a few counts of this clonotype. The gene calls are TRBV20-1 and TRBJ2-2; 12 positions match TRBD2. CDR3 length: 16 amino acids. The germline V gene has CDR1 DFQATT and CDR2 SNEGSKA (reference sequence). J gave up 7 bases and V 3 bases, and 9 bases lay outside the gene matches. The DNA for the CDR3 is TGCAGTGCTAGTGCTAGCGGGAGGGCCATGGGCGGGGAGCTGTTTTTT. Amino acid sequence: CSASASGRAMGGELFF.

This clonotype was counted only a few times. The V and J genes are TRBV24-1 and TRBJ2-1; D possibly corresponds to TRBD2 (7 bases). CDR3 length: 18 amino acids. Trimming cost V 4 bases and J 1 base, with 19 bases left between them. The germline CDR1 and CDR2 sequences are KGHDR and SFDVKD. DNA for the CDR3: TGTGCCACCAGTGACCCCGGCGGGGGCGGCTATTCCTACAATGAGCAGTTCTTC. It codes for CATSDPGGGGYSYNEQFF.

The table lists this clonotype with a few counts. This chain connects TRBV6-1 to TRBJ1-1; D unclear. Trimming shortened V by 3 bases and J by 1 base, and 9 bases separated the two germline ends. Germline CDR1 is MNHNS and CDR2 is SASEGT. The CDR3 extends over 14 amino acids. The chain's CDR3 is CASSEEGGNTEAFF. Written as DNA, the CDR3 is TGTGCCAGCAGTGAGGAAGGAGGGAACACTGAAGCTTTCTTT.

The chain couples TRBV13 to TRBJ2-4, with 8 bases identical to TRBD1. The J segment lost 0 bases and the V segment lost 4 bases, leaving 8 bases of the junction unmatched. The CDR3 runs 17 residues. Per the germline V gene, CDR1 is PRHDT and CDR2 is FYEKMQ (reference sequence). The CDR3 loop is CASSSTGTGLAKNIQYF. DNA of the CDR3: TGTGCCAGCAGCTCCACCGGGACAGGACTAGCCAAAAACATTCAGTACTTC.

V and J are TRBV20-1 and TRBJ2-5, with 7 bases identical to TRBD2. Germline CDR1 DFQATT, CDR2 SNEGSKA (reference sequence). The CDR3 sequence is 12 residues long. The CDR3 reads CSSGDFQETQYF. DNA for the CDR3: TGCAGCAGCGGGGACTTCCAAGAGACCCAGTACTTC.

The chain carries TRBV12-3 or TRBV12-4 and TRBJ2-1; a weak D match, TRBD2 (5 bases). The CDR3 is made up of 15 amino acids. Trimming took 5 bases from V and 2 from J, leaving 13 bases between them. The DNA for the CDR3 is TGTGCCAGCAGTCCTTACAGCGGACCCTACAATGAGCAGTTCTTC. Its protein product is CASSPYSGPYNEQFF.